This T cell receptor (beta chain) was observed in a study of blood T cell repertoires in COVID-19. In the study overall: Acute-phase and convalescent COVID-19 samples originated in the United States, Italy and Spain. Sample material is recorded as cDNA or gDNA derived from T cells, B-cell-depleted T cells, or PBMCs.

Authors' methods: Reference gene primers were amplified, and this amplification served to estimate nucleated cell counts. TCRdb's table, derived via immunoSEQ multiplex PCR, lists solely in-frame clones and lacks some. That table supplies the V and J calls and clone size; D and trimming were determined from the DNA. This sample has fewer than 110,000 clones, with about 91% found just once. The CDR3 contains 14 residues. Trimming took 5 bases from V and 6 from J, leaving 16 bases between them. Germline V gives CDR1 SGHRS, CDR2 YFSETQ. Only one count was recorded for this clone. Sequencing used peripheral blood. This TCR came from a human donor in a cohort sampled during active COVID-19. V gene TRBV5-1 combines with J gene TRBJ2-3; TRBD1 is a possible D gene (6 bases). In DNA, the CDR3 is TGCGCCAGCAGTCGGTCAGGGGCAAGGGATACGCAGTATTTT. Translating gives CASSRSGARDTQYF.